Each of the 6 T cell receptor beta chains below was sequenced from the same sample in a study of STAT3 mutations in large granular lymphocyte leukemia. Study-wide points: In T-cell large granular lymphocyte leukemia, about half of patients showed multiple immunodominant subclonotypes.

No antigen has been identified for these receptors. Sequenced by immunoSEQ multiplex PCR; TCRdb stores in-frame clones only, minus some. In the table there are about 24,000 clones, roughly 93% of which are singletons. Material: peripheral blood mononuclear cells. These receptors were obtained from a man in his forties with T-cell large granular lymphocyte leukemia. Some clones in this sample may be carry-over from other donors' samples.

The chain has TRBV28 and TRBJ1-2; 9 bases align to TRBD1. The junction had 12 bases not matched to a gene; V was cut back by 1 base and J by 3 bases. The CDR3 is 18 residues long. Germline CDR1 and CDR2: MDHEN and SYDVKM. The CDR3 is CASSLSSVRDREDYGYTF. For the CDR3, the DNA is TGTGCCAGCAGTTTATCGAGTGTCAGGGACAGGGAAGACTATGGCTACACCTTC.

The chain employs TRBV30 and TRBJ2-3; D ambiguous. CDR1 is GTSNPN and CDR2 is SVGIG in the germline V gene (reference sequence). The CDR3 loop spans 18 amino acids. V shed 2 bases and J shed 0 bases, with 21 bases lying between them. The CDR3, as DNA: TGTGCCTGGAGTTCTAAGGGCCCAACGGGTGAAAGCACAGATACGCAGTATTTT. Amino acid sequence: CAWSSKGPTGESTDTQYF.

The V call is TRBV7-2, the J call TRBJ2-7, with D uncertain. V lost 0 bases, J lost 4 bases, and 7 bases lay in between. The germline CDR1 and CDR2 sequences are SGHTA and FQGNSA. CDR3 length equals 13 residues. As DNA, the CDR3 is TGTGCCAGCAGCTTAGCGGAACTTTACGAGCAGTACTTC. This encodes CASSLAELYEQYF.

The chain links TRBV5-1 to TRBJ1-2; 10 nucleotides agree with TRBD1. Germline CDR1 SGHRS, CDR2 YFSETQ. The CDR3 loop spans 15 amino acids. Trimming at V came to 3 bases and at J to 5 bases, leaving 7 bases not matched to a gene. CDR3 sequence reads: CASSSQTGGGYGYTF. Here the CDR3 DNA reads TGCGCCAGCAGCTCCCAGACAGGGGGCGGTTATGGCTACACCTTC. Complete variable domain (other parts from reference TRBV5-1 and TRBJ1-2): KAGVTQTPRYLIKTRGQQVTLSCSPISGHRSVSWYQQTPGQGLQFLFEYFSETQRNKGNFPGRFSGRQFSNSRSEMNVSTLELGDSALYLCASSSQTGGGYGYTFGSGTRLTVV.

The chain recombines TRBV5-1 with TRBJ1-1, with unresolved D. The CDR3 contains 14 residues. The V gene lost 0 bases and the J gene lost 0 bases, with 6 bases spanning the gap. CDR1 is SGHRS, CDR2 YFSETQ, per germline. The CDR3 loop is CASSLGRLNTEAFF. CDR3 in DNA: TGCGCCAGCAGCTTGGGGCGGCTGAACACTGAAGCTTTCTTT.

This clone was seen once. The V gene is TRBV6-4, the J gene TRBJ2-1; D is tentatively TRBD1 or TRBD2 (5 bases each). CDR1 and CDR2 from the germline V gene are MRHNA and SNTAGT. The CDR3 is 15 residues long. Between the trimmed V and J ends, which lost 4 bases and 0 bases, there was a span of 10 bases. CDR3 loop: CASSVEGSSYNEQFF. DNA of the CDR3: TGTGCCAGCAGTGTCGAGGGGTCCTCCTACAATGAGCAGTTCTTC.